The subject of this entry is one T cell receptor (beta chain). Its antigen is not identified. The sample originates from a study of cytomegalovirus exposure and HLA in healthy donors. Overall study results and limits: Reports state that TCR beta sequences accurately predicted most subjects' HLA-A and HLA-B alleles.

Nominal health characterized the donors when sampled, though unrecorded immune exposures were likely. V was pared by 6 bases and J by 2 bases, with 5 bases of the junction left unmatched. CDR1 is MNHEY, CDR2 SVGAGI, per germline. This CDR3 has 15 amino acids. Primers for the PCR totalled 60 Vbeta and 13 Jbeta. TCRdb's table, derived via immunoSEQ multiplex PCR, lists solely in-frame clones and lacks some. This table has 170,000 or so clones, 75% to 85% appearing once. The material sequenced was PBMCs. The clonotype was recovered from a man in his fifties in good health and CMV-seropositive. V and J are TRBV6-5 and TRBJ1-5, with 9 bases that match TRBD1. CDR3 loop: CASSHTGGGNQPQHF. The CDR3 nucleotides read TGTGCCAGCAGCCATACAGGGGGCGGCAATCAGCCCCAGCATTTT.